This T cell receptor (beta chain) appears in the sequencing data of a study of blood T cells in healthy people across ages. The study, taken as a whole, reports: CMV infection status of these donors was not known. Researchers judged that diversity estimates from one million T cells fell short of true values. Naive and antigen-experienced cells were not separated, limiting conclusive comparison.

The CDR3 has 16 residues. Germline CDR1 SGDLS, CDR2 YYNGEE. Deletions cut 0 bases from V and 6 bases from J, with 15 bases between. For the second PCR, which ran for about 6 to 12 cycles, a sample-barcoded 5' primer and a J-beta primer mix were used. TCRdb ran MiXCR on the 5' RACE reads and lists one entry per CDR3 protein. The data hold fewer than 1,000,000 distinct CDR3 sequences, with around 50% observed a single time. This clonotype was observed once. Antigen unknown. The TCR sequence derives from a man aged 80 or over in good health. The gene calls are TRBV9 and TRBJ2-2; perhaps TRBD2 as D (5 bases). Source material: blood. The CDR3 nucleotides are TGTGCCAGCAGCGTAGACCCTAGCACCTACCCCGGGGAGCTGTTTTTT. Translated: CASSVDPSTYPGELFF.